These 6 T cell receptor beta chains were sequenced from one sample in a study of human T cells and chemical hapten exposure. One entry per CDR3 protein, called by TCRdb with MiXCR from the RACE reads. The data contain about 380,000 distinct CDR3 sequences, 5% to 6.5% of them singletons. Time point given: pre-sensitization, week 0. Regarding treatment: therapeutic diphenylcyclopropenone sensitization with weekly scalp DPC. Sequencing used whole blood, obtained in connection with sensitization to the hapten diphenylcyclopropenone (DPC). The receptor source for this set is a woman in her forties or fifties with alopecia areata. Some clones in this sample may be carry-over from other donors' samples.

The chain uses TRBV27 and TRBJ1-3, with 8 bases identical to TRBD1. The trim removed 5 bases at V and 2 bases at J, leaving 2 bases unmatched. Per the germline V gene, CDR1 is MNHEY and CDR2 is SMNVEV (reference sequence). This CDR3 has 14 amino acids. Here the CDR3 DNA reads TGTGCCAGCAGTCAGGGGGCGGCTGGAAACACCATATATTTT. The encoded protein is CASSQGAAGNTIYF.

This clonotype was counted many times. The DNA for the CDR3 is TGTGCCAGCAGTTTAGCGGGAGGTGCCTACGAGCAGTACTTC. Protein: CASSLAGGAYEQYF. The V call is TRBV12-3 or TRBV12-4, the J call TRBJ2-7; D may be TRBD2 (6 bases). The CDR3 covers 14 residues. Trimming took 0 bases from V and 2 from J, leaving 8 bases between them.

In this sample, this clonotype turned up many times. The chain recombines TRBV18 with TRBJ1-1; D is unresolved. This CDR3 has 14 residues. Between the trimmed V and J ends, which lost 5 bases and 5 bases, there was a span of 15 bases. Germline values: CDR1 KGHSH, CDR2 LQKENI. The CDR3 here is CASSRGSWGTEAFF. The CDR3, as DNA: TGTGCCAGCTCAAGAGGTTCATGGGGAACTGAAGCTTTCTTT.

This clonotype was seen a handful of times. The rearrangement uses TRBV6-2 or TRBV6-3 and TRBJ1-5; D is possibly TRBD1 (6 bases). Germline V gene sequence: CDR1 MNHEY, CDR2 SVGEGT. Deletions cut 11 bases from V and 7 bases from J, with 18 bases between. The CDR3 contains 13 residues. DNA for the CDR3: TGTGCCGACCCCCGGCGGGGGCGGCAGCCCCAGCATTTT. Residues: CADPRRGRQPQHF.

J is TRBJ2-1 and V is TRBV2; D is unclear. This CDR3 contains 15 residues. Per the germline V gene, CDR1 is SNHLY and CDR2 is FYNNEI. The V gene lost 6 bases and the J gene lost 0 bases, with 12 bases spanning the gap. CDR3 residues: CASRTGPSSYNEQFF. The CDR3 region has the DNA TGTGCCAGCAGGACGGGCCCGAGCTCCTACAATGAGCAGTTCTTC.

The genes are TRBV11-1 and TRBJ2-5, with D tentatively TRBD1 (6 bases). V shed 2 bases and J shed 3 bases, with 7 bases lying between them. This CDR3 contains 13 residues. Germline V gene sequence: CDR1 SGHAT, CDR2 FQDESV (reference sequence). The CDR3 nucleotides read TGTGCCAGCAGCTTACACAGGGAAGAGACCCAGTACTTC. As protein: CASSLHREETQYF.